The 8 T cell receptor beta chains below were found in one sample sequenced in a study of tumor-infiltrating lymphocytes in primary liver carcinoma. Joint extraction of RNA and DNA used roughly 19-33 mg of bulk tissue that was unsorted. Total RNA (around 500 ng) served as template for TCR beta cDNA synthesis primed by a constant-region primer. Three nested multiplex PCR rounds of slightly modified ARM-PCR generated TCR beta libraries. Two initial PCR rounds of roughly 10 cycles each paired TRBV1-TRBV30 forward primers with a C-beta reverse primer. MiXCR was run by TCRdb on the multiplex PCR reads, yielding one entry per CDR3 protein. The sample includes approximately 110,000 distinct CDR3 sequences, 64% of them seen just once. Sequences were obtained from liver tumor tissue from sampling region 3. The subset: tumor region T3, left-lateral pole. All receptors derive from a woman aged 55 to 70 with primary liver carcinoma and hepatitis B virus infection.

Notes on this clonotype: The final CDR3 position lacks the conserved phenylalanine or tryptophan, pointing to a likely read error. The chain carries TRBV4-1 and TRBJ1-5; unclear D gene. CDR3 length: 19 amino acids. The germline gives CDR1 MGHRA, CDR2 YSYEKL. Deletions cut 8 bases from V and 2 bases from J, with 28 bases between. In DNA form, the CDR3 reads TGCGCCAGCTGGGGAGAGTTAGTCGGGCAAAATTATGGCAATCAGCCCCAGCATCTT. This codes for CASWGELVGQNYGNQPQHL.

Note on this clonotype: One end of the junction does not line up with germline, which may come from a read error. The CDR3 protein is CASCLALGRWVNTEAFF. The CDR3 coding sequence is TGCGCCAGCTGCTTGGCCCTCGGCAGGTGGGTGAACACTGAAGCTTTCTTT. The chain joins TRBV5-1 to TRBJ1-1; D not resolved. The CDR3 contains 17 residues. CDR1 SGHRS and CDR2 YFSETQ come from the germline V gene.

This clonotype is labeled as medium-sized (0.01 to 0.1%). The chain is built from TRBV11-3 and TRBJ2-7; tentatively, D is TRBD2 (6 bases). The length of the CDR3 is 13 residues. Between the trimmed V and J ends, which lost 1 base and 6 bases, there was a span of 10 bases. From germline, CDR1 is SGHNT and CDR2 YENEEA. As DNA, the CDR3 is TGTGCCAGCAGCTTAGCGGGAGTAAGCGAGCAGTACTTC. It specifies CASSLAGVSEQYF.

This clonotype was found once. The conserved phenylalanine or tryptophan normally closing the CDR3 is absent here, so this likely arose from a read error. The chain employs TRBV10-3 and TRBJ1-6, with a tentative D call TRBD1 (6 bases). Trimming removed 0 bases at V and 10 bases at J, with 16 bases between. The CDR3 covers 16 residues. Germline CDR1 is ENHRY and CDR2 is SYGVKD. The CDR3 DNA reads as TGTGCCATCAGTGAGTCGAACACAGGGTCGGGCTCACCCCTCCACTGT. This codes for CAISESNTGSGSPLHC.

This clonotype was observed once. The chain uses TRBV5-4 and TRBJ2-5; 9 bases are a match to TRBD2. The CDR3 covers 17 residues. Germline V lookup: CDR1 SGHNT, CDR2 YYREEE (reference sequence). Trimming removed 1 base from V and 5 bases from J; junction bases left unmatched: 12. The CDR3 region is CASSLTRISGRIETQYF. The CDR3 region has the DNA TGTGCCAGCAGCTTGACAAGGATTAGCGGGAGAATCGAGACCCAGTACTTC.

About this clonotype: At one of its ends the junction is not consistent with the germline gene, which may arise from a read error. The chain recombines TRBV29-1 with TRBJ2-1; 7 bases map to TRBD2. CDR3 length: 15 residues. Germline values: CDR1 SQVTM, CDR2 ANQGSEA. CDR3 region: CSVAETSNSYNEQFF. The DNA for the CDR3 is TGTAGCGTTGCCGAGACTAGCAACTCCTACAATGAGCAGTTCTTC.

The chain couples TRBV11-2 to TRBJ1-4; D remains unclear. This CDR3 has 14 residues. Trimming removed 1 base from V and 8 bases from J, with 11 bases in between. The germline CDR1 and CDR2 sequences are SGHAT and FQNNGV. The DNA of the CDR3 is TGTGCCAGCAGCTTAGCACGGTTAGGGGAAAAACTGTTTTTT. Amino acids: CASSLARLGEKLFF. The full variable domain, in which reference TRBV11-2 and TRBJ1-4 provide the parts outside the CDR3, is EAGVAQSPRYKIIEKRQSVAFWCNPISGHATLYWYQQILGQGPKLLIQFQNNGVVDDSQLPKDRFSAERLKGVDSTLKIQPAKLEDSAVYLCASSLARLGEKLFFGSGTQLSVL.

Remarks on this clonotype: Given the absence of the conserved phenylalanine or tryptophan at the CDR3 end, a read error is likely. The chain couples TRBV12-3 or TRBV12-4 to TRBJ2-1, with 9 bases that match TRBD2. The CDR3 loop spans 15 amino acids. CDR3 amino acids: CVTRDEREAPNEQFL. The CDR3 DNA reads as TGTGTCACCAGAGACGAGCGGGAGGCCCCCAATGAGCAGTTCTTA.